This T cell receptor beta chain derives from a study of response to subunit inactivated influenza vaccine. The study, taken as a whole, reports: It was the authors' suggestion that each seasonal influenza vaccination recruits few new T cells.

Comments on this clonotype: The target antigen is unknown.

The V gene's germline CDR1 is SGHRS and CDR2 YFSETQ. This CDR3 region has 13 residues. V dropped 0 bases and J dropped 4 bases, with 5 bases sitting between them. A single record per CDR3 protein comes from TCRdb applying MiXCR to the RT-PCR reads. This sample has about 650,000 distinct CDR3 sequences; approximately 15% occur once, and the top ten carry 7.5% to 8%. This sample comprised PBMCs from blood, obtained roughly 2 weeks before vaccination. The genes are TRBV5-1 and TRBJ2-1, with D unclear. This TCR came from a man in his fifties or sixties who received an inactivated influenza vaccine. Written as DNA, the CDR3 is TGCGCCAGCAGCTTGGTCATGTACAATGAGCAGTTCTTC. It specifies CASSLVMYNEQFF.